This T cell receptor beta chain was observed in a study of cytomegalovirus exposure and HLA in healthy donors. About this clone itself: Its cognate antigen is unknown.

Overall study findings and caveats: As was reported, the classifier diagnosed cytomegalovirus status with high specificity and sensitivity. The CMV antigen specificity of three CMV-associated chains was confirmed through in vitro analysis. Researchers counted 164 TCR beta chains as cytomegalovirus-associated.

Using immunoSEQ multiplex PCR, the repertoire was profiled, and TCRdb retains in-frame clones only, with some absent. This sample has around 220,000 clones, with around 80% found just once. Trimming removed 0 bases at V and 5 bases at J, with 8 bases between. The V gene's germline CDR1 is GTSNPN and CDR2 SVGIG (reference sequence). The CDR3 totals 13 residues. The chain joins TRBV30 to TRBJ1-5; no clear D. The source of this sequence is a woman aged 25 to 39 in good health and CMV-seropositive. Material for sequencing was PBMCs. Here the CDR3 DNA reads TGTGCCTGGAGTGTGGGGATGGATCAGCCCCAGCATTTT. Translated, it gives CAWSVGMDQPQHF.